The 28 T cell receptor beta chains given below trace back to one sample, sequenced in a study of T cells after yellow fever vaccination. TCRdb re-called the 5' RACE reads through MiXCR, storing one row per CDR3 protein. The sample carries approximately 450,000 distinct CDR3 sequences, 18% recorded once. This specimen was PBMCs, taken before the yellow fever booster vaccination. All receptors come from a man aged 18 to 29 who received the YFV17D yellow fever vaccine.

A few counts support this clonotype. The gene calls are TRBV7-3 and TRBJ2-2; D is possibly TRBD1 (5 bases). This CDR3 region has 13 residues. Germline V gene sequence: CDR1 SGHTA, CDR2 FQGTGA. V lost 6 bases and J 6 bases, leaving 11 bases between the germline ends. The chain's CDR3 is CASRAGFPGELFF. CDR3 DNA: TGTGCCAGCAGGGCAGGGTTTCCCGGGGAGCTGTTTTTT.

This chain joins TRBV29-1 and TRBJ2-3; D remains ambiguous. The CDR3 totals 13 residues. Looked up from germline, CDR1 is SQVTM and CDR2 is ANQGSEA. V lost 6 bases, J lost 0 bases, and 10 bases lay in between. The CDR3 DNA follows: TGCAGCGTCTATCCCCCTAGCACAGATACGCAGTATTTT. This gives the protein CSVYPPSTDTQYF.

This clonotype was detected many times. The rearrangement links TRBV10-3 to TRBJ2-3; D call uncertain. Germline V gives CDR1 ENHRY, CDR2 SYGVKD. The length of the CDR3 is 14 residues. V lost 3 bases to trimming and J lost 0 bases, with 7 bases between them. CDR3 bases: TGTGCCATCAGTGATGACGGGAGCACAGATACGCAGTATTTT. This translates into CAISDDGSTDTQYF.

This clonotype was counted only a few times. V usage is TRBV29-1 and J usage is TRBJ2-3, with TRBD2 as a possible D gene (5 bases). V was shortened by 0 bases and J by 6 bases, with 13 bases between the two germline ends. CDR3 length: 14 amino acids. Per germline, CDR1 SQVTM and CDR2 ANQGSEA. The CDR3: CSVEDGLAWDTQYF. CDR3 DNA: TGCAGCGTTGAAGATGGGCTAGCTTGGGATACGCAGTATTTT.

The J gene is TRBJ1-4, the V gene TRBV12-3 or TRBV12-4; D ambiguous. V lost 5 bases, J lost 4 bases, and 8 bases lay in between. The CDR3 has 13 residues. This CDR3 reads CASSLWGNEKLFF. The CDR3 DNA follows: TGTGCCAGCAGTCTCTGGGGTAATGAAAAACTGTTTTTT.

The V call is TRBV7-3, the J call TRBJ1-1, with D maybe TRBD1 (6 bases). The V gene lost 5 bases and the J gene lost 4 bases, with 20 bases spanning the gap. Germline values: CDR1 SGHTA, CDR2 FQGTGA. There are 16 residues in the CDR3. The CDR3 DNA follows: TGTGCCAGCAGCCCGTCGACAGGCGGGGATGCCACTGAAGCTTTCTTT. The encoded protein is CASSPSTGGDATEAFF.

This clonotype was detected a few times. The chain couples TRBV5-1 to TRBJ2-7; possibly TRBD2 for D (6 bases). Germline CDR1 is SGHRS and CDR2 is YFSETQ. The CDR3 has 15 amino acids. Deletions cut 3 bases from V and 5 bases from J, with 18 bases between. This CDR3 reads CASSSPVAGIHEQYF. The CDR3 DNA reads TGCGCCAGCAGCTCGCCTGTTGCGGGAATCCACGAGCAGTACTTC.

In this sample, this clonotype turned up a few times. V gene TRBV20-1 combines with J gene TRBJ1-5, with D perhaps TRBD1 (5 bases). Germline V gives CDR1 DFQATT, CDR2 SNEGSKA (reference sequence). V lost 1 base and J lost 13, with 11 bases in between. This CDR3 region has 11 residues. The CDR3 DNA follows: TGCAGTGCTAGAGGAGGGCAGGGACAGCATTTT. Amino acids: CSARGGQGQHF.

J is TRBJ1-1 and V is TRBV27; D is unresolved. CDR1 is MNHEY, CDR2 SMNVEV, per germline (reference sequence). Trimming left V 0 bases short and J 0 bases short, with 5 bases between. The CDR3 is 14 residues long. For the CDR3, the DNA is TGTGCCAGCAGTTTATCGGTTCTGAACACTGAAGCTTTCTTT. Translating gives CASSLSVLNTEAFF.

The chain is built from TRBV5-1 and TRBJ2-7; D might be TRBD1 or TRBD2, each matching 5 bases. The V and J ends lost 4 bases and 3 bases respectively, with 14 bases between them. The length of the CDR3 is 14 residues. Germline CDR1 reads SGHRS; CDR2 reads YFSETQ. CDR3 coding DNA: TGCGCCAGCAGCCCTGGGGGAGAAGACTACGAGCAGTACTTC. Translating it yields CASSPGGEDYEQYF.

This rearrangement joins TRBV24-1 to TRBJ2-1; possible D gene TRBD1, 6 bases. The CDR3 runs 12 residues. V was pared by 4 bases and J by 12 bases, with 12 bases between. Germline-derived CDR1 and CDR2 are KGHDR and SFDVKD. CDR3: CATSDYGQRQFF. DNA for the CDR3: TGTGCCACCAGTGACTACGGACAGAGGCAGTTCTTC.

The chain couples TRBV27 to TRBJ2-2; 11 bases line up with TRBD1. In germline, CDR1 is MNHEY, CDR2 SMNVEV (reference sequence). The CDR3 has 15 amino acids. The V and J ends lost 6 bases and 6 bases, in that order; junction bases with no gene match: 6. CDR3 amino acids: CASRRDRGYAGELFF. DNA for the CDR3: TGTGCCAGCAGACGGGACAGGGGGTATGCCGGGGAGCTGTTTTTT.

This clonotype has more than one count but fewer than ten. This CDR3 is CASEIIAGGHHEQFF. Written as DNA, the CDR3 is TGTGCCAGCGAGATTATAGCGGGGGGGCACCATGAGCAGTTCTTC. V usage is TRBV6-5 and J usage is TRBJ2-1; 11 bases line up with TRBD2. The CDR3 runs to 15 residues. Germline V gene sequence: CDR1 MNHEY, CDR2 SVGAGI. Germline trimming cut 8 bases from V and 8 bases from J; bases unmatched to any gene: 11.

This clonotype was found a few times. The rearrangement joins TRBV7-8 to TRBJ2-3, with TRBD2 matching over 7 bases. The CDR3 contains 14 residues. The germline CDR1 and CDR2 sequences are SGHVS and FQNEAQ. The V gene end was trimmed by 1 base and the J gene end by 7 bases; junction bases not matched to a gene: 5. The CDR3 sequence is CASSLDSGGNTQYF. DNA for the CDR3: TGTGCCAGCAGCTTAGATTCCGGGGGGAATACGCAGTATTTT.

The rearrangement uses TRBV5-4 and TRBJ2-3; TRBD2 aligns across 8 bases. Germline V gene lookup returns CDR1 SGHNT and CDR2 YYREEE (reference sequence). This CDR3 is 15 amino acids long. Trimming removed 9 bases from V and 1 base from J; junction bases left unmatched: 10. CDR3 sequence reads: CATKDRGGGTDTQYF. In DNA form, the CDR3 reads TGTGCCACCAAGGATCGGGGGGGCGGCACAGATACGCAGTATTTT.

This clonotype was found many times. The rearrangement uses TRBV20-1 and TRBJ1-2; D perhaps matches TRBD1 (5 bases). V dropped 5 bases and J dropped 3 bases, with 13 bases sitting between them. Germline V gene lookup returns CDR1 DFQATT and CDR2 SNEGSKA (reference sequence). The CDR3 extends over 13 amino acids. For the CDR3, the DNA is TGCAGTGCTGATGAGGGGCGCGACTATGGCTACACCTTC. Protein product: CSADEGRDYGYTF.

J is TRBJ2-5 and V is TRBV7-3; TRBD2 agrees at 8 bases. The J segment lost 4 bases and the V segment lost 5 bases, leaving 6 bases of the junction unmatched. The CDR3 contains 14 residues. Germline V gene sequence: CDR1 SGHTA, CDR2 FQGTGA. The CDR3 reads CASSTAGGRETQYF. The CDR3, as DNA: TGTGCCAGCAGCACTGCGGGGGGCCGAGAGACCCAGTACTTC.

In its sample, this clonotype was seen a few times. The V gene is TRBV29-1, the J gene TRBJ1-2, with D tentatively TRBD1 (5 bases). Germline-derived CDR1 and CDR2 are SQVTM and ANQGSEA. V was cut by 1 base and J by 7 bases, with 10 bases left in between. The CDR3 has 12 amino acids. The CDR3 sequence is CSVEVSGGGYTF. Written as DNA, the CDR3 is TGCAGCGTTGAAGTCTCGGGGGGTGGCTACACCTTC.

This rearrangement joins TRBV28 to TRBJ1-5, with TRBD1 matching over 7 bases. Losses at the gene ends were 8 bases for V and 6 bases for J; bases not matched to a gene: 7. Germline CDR1 MDHEN, CDR2 SYDVKM. The CDR3 sequence is 13 residues long. The DNA for the CDR3 is TGTGCCAGCTTACAGGGGAGGGGTCAGCCCCAGCATTTT. The encoded protein is CASLQGRGQPQHF.

The chain links TRBV28 to TRBJ2-3; no reliable D call. The germline V and J ends were trimmed by 7 bases and 5 bases, with 13 bases remaining between them. Germline values: CDR1 MDHEN, CDR2 SYDVKM. This CDR3 is 13 amino acids long. CDR3: CASIKGTEDTQYF. The CDR3 DNA sequence: TGTGCCAGCATAAAAGGAACGGAAGATACGCAGTATTTT.

This chain joins TRBV7-9 and TRBJ1-1; 10 bases align to TRBD1. This CDR3 spans 15 amino acids. The ends lost 5 bases at V and 4 bases at J; junction bases unmatched: 7. The germline CDR1 and CDR2 sequences are SEHNR and FQNEAQ (reference sequence). The CDR3 DNA reads as TGTGCCAGCAGCGCTCCGGGACAGGGGAGCACTGAAGCTTTCTTT. Translation: CASSAPGQGSTEAFF.

The chain carries TRBV6-2 or TRBV6-3 and TRBJ2-5, with D hard to call. Per germline, CDR1 MNHEY and CDR2 SVGEGT. This CDR3 is 13 amino acids long. The ends were cut back, 4 bases at V and 2 bases at J, with 8 bases in the middle. CDR3 DNA sequence: TGTGCCAGCAGTTCGCAGATTCAAGAGACCCAGTACTTC. It encodes CASSSQIQETQYF.

The chain uses TRBV6-5 and TRBJ2-1; 9 bases are a match to TRBD2. The CDR3 runs to 14 residues. Trimming removed 8 bases from V and 6 bases from J; junction bases left unmatched: 8. CDR1 and CDR2 (germline): MNHEY, SVGAGI. The CDR3 reads CASSRAGGGNEQFF. In DNA form, the CDR3 reads TGTGCCAGCTCGAGAGCGGGGGGAGGCAATGAGCAGTTCTTC.

The rearrangement uses TRBV10-3 and TRBJ2-7; D unclear. CDR1 and CDR2 (germline): ENHRY, SYGVKD. Trimming removed 6 bases at V and 0 bases at J, with 6 bases between. The CDR3 consists of 12 residues. CDR3 nucleotides: TGTGCCATCAGGGACGGCTCCTACGAGCAGTACTTC. Translation gives CAIRDGSYEQYF.

This sequence joins TRBV7-9 and TRBJ2-5; no definite D call. The CDR3 has 14 residues. Trimming took off 7 bases at V and 0 bases at J, with 12 bases between the two ends. The germline gives CDR1 SEHNR, CDR2 FQNEAQ (reference sequence). CDR3 sequence reads: CASTADQNQETQYF. The CDR3 region has the DNA TGTGCCAGCACCGCAGATCAGAACCAAGAGACCCAGTACTTC.

This chain connects TRBV7-8 to TRBJ2-2, with 10 positions matching TRBD2. Germline CDR1 reads SGHVS; CDR2 reads FQNEAQ. The CDR3 contains 17 residues. The V and J ends lost 3 bases and 6 bases, in that order; junction bases with no gene match: 10. This CDR3 reads CASSFPQRGGVSGELFF. The CDR3 DNA reads as TGTGCCAGCAGCTTCCCCCAGCGGGGGGGCGTATCCGGGGAGCTGTTTTTT.

The chain has TRBV9 and TRBJ1-2; D unclear. Trimming removed 4 bases at V and 8 bases at J, with 9 bases between. Germline V lookup: CDR1 SGDLS, CDR2 YYNGEE. The CDR3 has 11 residues. The CDR3 region has the DNA TGTGCCAGCAGCCGAAGCCGGGGCTACACCTTC. This encodes CASSRSRGYTF.

This CDR3 is CASTLTGSNEKLFF. The CDR3 coding sequence is TGTGCCAGCACCCTGACAGGCTCCAATGAAAAACTGTTTTTT. The rearrangement links TRBV7-9 to TRBJ1-4, with D perhaps TRBD1 (6 bases). V lost 7 bases and J 5 bases, leaving 14 bases between the germline ends. The germline V gene encodes CDR1 SEHNR and CDR2 FQNEAQ (reference sequence). CDR3 length: 14 residues.